Sequencing of this T cell receptor (beta chain) was carried out in a study of cytomegalovirus exposure and HLA in healthy donors. Study-wide results and limits: V- and J-gene trimming of TCR beta was linked (in a later analysis) to a missense DCLRE1C variant.

The CDR3 consists of 16 residues. V was pared by 0 bases and J by 0 bases, with 10 bases between. The germline V gene encodes CDR1 PRHDT and CDR2 FYEKMQ (reference sequence). PCR amplification relied on 60 Vbeta primers (plus 13 Jbeta primers). Sequenced by immunoSEQ multiplex PCR; TCRdb stores in-frame clones only, minus some. The table gives tens of thousands of clones; the top ten clones make up 15% to 19% of it. Concerning this clone itself: Its antigen is unknown.

This receptor was obtained from a man aged 50 or older in good health and CMV-seropositive. The sequenced material came from PBMCs. V gene TRBV13 combines with J gene TRBJ2-3; D gene unclear. CDR3 in amino acids: CASSLGRRPSTDTQYF. The CDR3 nucleotides read TGTGCCAGCAGCTTAGGCAGGCGCCCTAGCACAGATACGCAGTATTTT.